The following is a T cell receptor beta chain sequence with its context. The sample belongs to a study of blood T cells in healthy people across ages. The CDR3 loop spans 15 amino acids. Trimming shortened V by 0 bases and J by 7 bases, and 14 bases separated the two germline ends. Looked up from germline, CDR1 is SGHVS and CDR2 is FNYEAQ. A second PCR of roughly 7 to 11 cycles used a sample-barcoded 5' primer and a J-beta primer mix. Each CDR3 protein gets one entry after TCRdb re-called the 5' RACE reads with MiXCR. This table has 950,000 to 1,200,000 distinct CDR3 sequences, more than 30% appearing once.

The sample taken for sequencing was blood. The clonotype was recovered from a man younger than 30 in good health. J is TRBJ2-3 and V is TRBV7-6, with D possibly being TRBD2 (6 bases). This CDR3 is CASSLAGGTHNTQYF. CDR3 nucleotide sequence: TGTGCCAGCAGCTTAGCGGGCGGGACGCATAATACGCAGTATTTT.